This T cell receptor beta chain was identified during a study of graft-versus-host responses after intestinal transplantation. Study details: Every one of the recipients received anti-thymocyte globulin induction and afterwards took tacrolimus and steroids for 3 to 4 years.

The length of the CDR3 is 14 residues. Germline assignment: CDR1 LGHNA and CDR2 YSLEER. The V gene lost 6 bases and the J gene lost 4 bases, with 12 bases spanning the gap. With regard to this clone: Its cognate antigen is unknown.

The study, taken as a whole, reports: Maximum circulating GvH clone levels tracked with early post-transplant HvG decreases. Recipient marrow contained GvH clones, some of which appeared first in ileum or blood. Within the allografts of patients who had graft-donor T cell macrochimerism, graft-versus-host to host-versus-graft clonal ratios were high.

Assay: immunoSEQ multiplex PCR; the TCRdb copy retains only in-frame clones and omits some. The data show under 45,000 clones, over 85% seen once. Source: PBMCs, taken roughly 270 days after transplant. This clonotype was sampled from a human patient who received an intestinal transplant, so some T cells may come from the graft donor. The chain recombines TRBV4-3 with TRBJ2-2; weak D call: TRBD1 (5 bases). For the CDR3, the DNA is TGCGCCAGCAGTCCCACAGGTTCCACCGGGGAGCTGTTTTTT. Residues: CASSPTGSTGELFF.